The sequence of this T cell receptor (beta chain) was determined in a study of T cells in Graves' hyperthyroidism and ophthalmopathy. The TCR beta CDR3 regions underwent amplification using RNA transcripts as the source. First-round RT-PCR with HTBI primers amplified the TCR CDR3 region. TCRdb itself ran the multiplex PCR reads through MiXCR, one entry per CDR3 protein. Seen here are about 620,000 distinct CDR3 sequences, roughly 15% observed once, and the top ten hold approximately 3.9%. For this clonotype: Since a much larger clone is just one base distant, this may be a read error.

The germline V gene encodes CDR1 DFQATT and CDR2 SNEGSKA (reference sequence). With V trimmed by 1 base and J by 4 bases, 4 bases remained unmatched. This CDR3 comprises 15 residues. This sequence was found in a woman under 40 with Graves' hyperthyroidism. Sequencing was performed on blood. The rearrangement links TRBV20-1 to TRBJ2-1; 10 bases match TRBD2. DNA of the CDR3: TGCAGTGCTAGAGTCCGACTAGCGGGTTACAATGAGCAGTTCTTC. It is translated as CSARVRLAGYNEQFF.